The 21 T cell receptor beta chains in this list originate from one sample, sequenced in a study of T cells after posttransplantation cyclophosphamide. Sequencing was performed with immunoSEQ multiplex PCR; in TCRdb, only in-frame clones are kept and a portion is missing. The table includes about 46,000 clones, around 91% detected once. Sequences were obtained from PBMCs. These TCRs come from a woman aged 45-60 years in good health and a related stem cell transplant donor.

The V call is TRBV5-6, the J call TRBJ2-6; D is possibly TRBD1 (6 bases). The germline CDR1 and CDR2 sequences are SGHDT and YYEEEE. Trimming stripped 3 bases from V and 4 bases from J, with 11 bases between. The length of the CDR3 is 15 residues. The CDR3 is CASSSTGQGANVLTF. The CDR3 region has the DNA TGTGCCAGCAGCTCTACAGGGCAAGGGGCCAACGTCCTGACTTTC.

The chain uses TRBV20-1 and TRBJ2-1; D not certain. The CDR3 covers 11 residues. V lost 3 bases to trimming and J lost 10 bases, with 10 bases between them. The germline CDR1 and CDR2 sequences are DFQATT and SNEGSKA (reference sequence). The CDR3 region is CSARVSLEQFF. The CDR3 bases are TGCAGTGCTAGGGTATCACTAGAGCAGTTCTTC.

V and J are TRBV4-1 and TRBJ2-1; no firm D call. This CDR3 has 13 residues. The ends were cut back, 3 bases at V and 0 bases at J, with 3 bases in the middle. The germline gives CDR1 MGHRA, CDR2 YSYEKL. The CDR3 sequence is CASSHSSYNEQFF. In DNA, the CDR3 is TGCGCCAGCAGCCACAGCTCCTACAATGAGCAGTTCTTC.

The CDR3 sequence is CASSPSGGPTNTGELFF. The CDR3 DNA reads TGTGCCAGCAGCCCTTCAGGAGGACCTACGAACACCGGGGAGCTGTTTTTT. The rearrangement links TRBV4-2 to TRBJ2-2; perhaps TRBD2 as D (5 bases). V lost 4 bases and J lost 0, with 15 bases in between. Germline assignment: CDR1 LGHNA and CDR2 YNFKEQ. The CDR3 is 17 amino acids.

The chain couples TRBV6-4 to TRBJ2-2; 9 bases fit TRBD2. Germline values: CDR1 MRHNA, CDR2 SNTAGT. V lost 6 bases to trimming and J lost 6 bases; unmatched junction nucleotides: 11. The CDR3 extends over 16 amino acids. In DNA, the CDR3 is TGTGCCAGCAGCCCAGGAGCGGGAGGTTGGGCCGGGGAGCTGTTTTTT. This gives the protein CASSPGAGGWAGELFF.

The chain employs TRBV28 and TRBJ2-7; possible D gene TRBD2, 7 bases. Deletions cut 2 bases from V and 3 bases from J, with 11 bases between. Germline V gives CDR1 MDHEN, CDR2 SYDVKM. The CDR3 has 14 residues. CDR3 protein: CASSLRGGGYEQYF. In DNA, the CDR3 is TGTGCCAGCAGTTTACGCGGGGGCGGCTACGAGCAGTACTTC. Full variable domain (outside the CDR3, taken from reference TRBV28 and TRBJ2-7): DVKVTQSSRYLVKRTGEKVFLECVQDMDHENMFWYRQDPGLGLRLIYFSYDVKMKEKGDIPEGYSVSREKKERFSLILESASTNQTSMYLCASSLRGGGYEQYFGPGTRLTVT.

The gene calls are TRBV7-6 and TRBJ2-2, with 8 positions matching TRBD2. Trimming cost V 0 bases and J 2 bases; bases outside gene matches: 2. Germline V lookup: CDR1 SGHVS, CDR2 FNYEAQ. The CDR3 is 16 amino acids. The CDR3 reads CASSLAAGENTGELFF. The CDR3 bases are TGTGCCAGCAGCTTAGCAGCGGGGGAAAACACCGGGGAGCTGTTTTTT.

V usage is TRBV9 and J usage is TRBJ2-2; a weak D match, TRBD2 (7 bases). Germline CDR1 reads SGDLS; CDR2 reads YYNGEE. The V end lost 4 bases, the J end lost 4 bases, and 17 bases lay between the germline ends. This CDR3 is built from 16 residues. The CDR3 DNA sequence: TGTGCCAGCAGCCCCCCCGCGGGGGCGTCCACCGGGGAGCTGTTTTTT. It specifies CASSPPAGASTGELFF.

The chain is built from TRBV28 and TRBJ2-7, with TRBD2 matching 8 bases. J lost 7 bases, V lost 6 bases, and 11 bases had no gene match. The V gene's germline CDR1 is MDHEN and CDR2 SYDVKM. This CDR3 has 14 amino acids. The CDR3 here is CASSPPGRGLEQYF. The CDR3 region has the DNA TGTGCCAGCAGCCCCCCCGGGAGGGGTCTGGAGCAGTACTTC. Based on the CDR3 plus reference TRBV28 and TRBJ2-7, the full variable domain is DVKVTQSSRYLVKRTGEKVFLECVQDMDHENMFWYRQDPGLGLRLIYFSYDVKMKEKGDIPEGYSVSREKKERFSLILESASTNQTSMYLCASSPPGRGLEQYFGPGTRLTVT.

The rearrangement joins TRBV14 to TRBJ1-2, with 7 bases identical to TRBD1. Per germline, CDR1 SGHDN and CDR2 FVKESK. Trimming took 5 bases from V and 2 from J; bases not matched to a gene: 2. CDR3 size: 13 residues. The CDR3 bases are TGTGCCAGCAGCTCGACAGGGAACTATGGCTACACCTTC. Protein: CASSSTGNYGYTF.

The CDR3 is CASSLGTNFNEQYF. CDR3 in DNA: TGCGCCAGCAGCCTCGGGACTAATTTTAACGAGCAGTACTTC. This sequence joins TRBV5-1 and TRBJ2-7; the match to TRBD2 covers 7 bases. From germline, CDR1 is SGHRS and CDR2 YFSETQ. This CDR3 region has 14 residues. V shed 4 bases and J 5 bases; nucleotides not matched to a gene: 9.

This clone was counted once. The genes are TRBV19 and TRBJ2-1; weak D call: TRBD2 (6 bases). From germline, CDR1 is LNHDA and CDR2 SQIVND (reference sequence). Trimming cost V 3 bases and J 0 bases, with 9 bases left between them. This CDR3 contains 15 residues. The chain's CDR3 is CASSISGSSYNEQFF. Written as DNA, the CDR3 is TGTGCCAGTAGTATTAGCGGAAGCTCCTACAATGAGCAGTTCTTC.

The rearrangement links TRBV7-8 to TRBJ1-4; D is perhaps TRBD1 (5 bases). The CDR3 is made up of 14 amino acids. The germline CDR1 and CDR2 sequences are SGHVS and FQNEAQ. Between the trimmed V and J ends, which lost 1 base and 6 bases, there was a span of 9 bases. DNA of the CDR3: TGTGCCAGCAGCTTAGGGGACTTCCATGAAAAACTGTTTTTT. This translates into CASSLGDFHEKLFF.

The chain joins TRBV11-2 to TRBJ1-2; a possible D gene is TRBD1 (5 bases). V lost 0 bases and J 8 bases, leaving 16 bases between the germline ends. In germline, CDR1 is SGHAT, CDR2 FQNNGV. This CDR3 region has 15 residues. Written as DNA, the CDR3 is TGTGCCAGCAGCTTAGATATAGGACAATCGACAGGCTACACCTTC. This sequence encodes CASSLDIGQSTGYTF.

The J gene is TRBJ2-7, the V gene TRBV6-1, with D maybe TRBD1 (5 bases). In germline, CDR1 is MNHNS, CDR2 SASEGT. V was pared by 5 bases and J by 2 bases, with 13 bases between. There are 14 residues in the CDR3. CDR3 sequence (DNA): TGTGCCAGCAGTCCTCGGACAAATACCTACGAGCAGTACTTC. Protein product: CASSPRTNTYEQYF.

The chain has TRBV27 and TRBJ1-1; D is unresolved. This CDR3 has 14 residues. Germline values: CDR1 MNHEY, CDR2 SMNVEV (reference sequence). V was shortened by 0 bases and J by 0 bases, with 5 bases between the two germline ends. The CDR3 sequence: CASSLSRLNTEAFF. CDR3 nucleotides: TGTGCCAGCAGTTTATCGAGGTTGAACACTGAAGCTTTCTTT.

The chain is built from TRBV6-1 and TRBJ1-6; D ambiguous. The V end lost 3 bases, the J end lost 2 bases, and 2 bases lay between the germline ends. This CDR3 spans 13 amino acids. Germline CDR1 and CDR2: MNHNS and SASEGT. The CDR3 is CASSDTYNSPLHF. The CDR3 coding sequence is TGTGCCAGCAGTGACACCTATAATTCACCCCTCCACTTT.

This clone appeared a few times. The chain couples TRBV10-3 to TRBJ2-1; 7 bases line up with TRBD1. J lost 5 bases, V lost 4 bases, and 5 bases had no gene match. CDR3 length equals 14 residues. In germline, CDR1 is ENHRY, CDR2 SYGVKD. CDR3 protein: CAISGTGVDNEQFF. Written as DNA, the CDR3 is TGTGCCATCAGTGGGACAGGCGTTGACAATGAGCAGTTCTTC.

The rearrangement joins TRBV7-3 to TRBJ2-1; tentatively, D is TRBD1 (5 bases). With 5 bases removed from V and 7 bases from J, the gap between germline ends came to 12 bases. Germline CDR1 reads SGHTA; CDR2 reads FQGTGA. The length of the CDR3 is 13 residues. CDR3 protein: CASSQGRANEQFF. The CDR3, as DNA: TGTGCCAGCAGCCAGGGCCGGGCGAATGAGCAGTTCTTC.

This clone came up once. CDR3 region: CASSVDLAGGLKNIQYF. DNA for the CDR3: TGTGCCAGCAGCGTAGATCTGGCGGGGGGGCTCAAAAACATTCAGTACTTC. V gene TRBV9 combines with J gene TRBJ2-4; 9 bases line up with TRBD2. The length of the CDR3 is 17 residues. Trimming took 0 bases from V and 3 from J; bases not matched to a gene: 7. CDR1 is SGDLS, CDR2 YYNGEE, per germline.

The genes are TRBV10-3 and TRBJ2-2; TRBD2 matches at 8 bases. CDR3 length equals 15 residues. Per germline, CDR1 ENHRY and CDR2 SYGVKD. After removal of 2 bases from V and 5 bases from J, the junction contained 4 bases not matched to a gene. The CDR3 nucleotides are TGTGCCATCAGTGAGAGGGGGACTAGGACCGGGGAGCTGTTTTTT. Encoded protein: CAISERGTRTGELFF.